The following is a T cell receptor (beta chain) sequence with its context. Its specificity is not known. The entry originates in a study of T-cell memory formation after mild COVID-19. Study-wide background: Largely, the TCR clusters proved donor specific.

The V gene's germline CDR1 is SGHRS and CDR2 YFSETQ. This CDR3 has 15 residues. V lost 4 bases and J 2 bases, leaving 14 bases between the germline ends. Study-wide results and caveats: Clones that contracted from day 15 to 85 were balanced CD4/CD8, while later expanders leaned CD4+. CD4+ contracting clones lay mainly in CM and EM, CD8+ ones in EMRA.

TCRdb redid the calling of the 5' RACE reads with MiXCR, one entry per CDR3 protein. Counted here are more than 450,000 distinct CDR3 sequences, 18% occurring once; the ten biggest clones make up around 12%. The chain carries TRBV5-1 and TRBJ2-3, with D possibly being TRBD1 (5 bases). This sequence originates from an adult woman who had mild COVID-19 (a few samples of this study predate the infection). Cell type and time point are not known. Sequences were obtained from PBMCs or a T cell subset sorted from them (not recorded which). DNA of the CDR3: TGCGCCAGCAGCCCAGACAGAGCCCTCACAGATACGCAGTATTTT. Its protein product is CASSPDRALTDTQYF.